Below are 20 T cell receptor beta chains sequenced from a single sample in a study of control samples from healthy donors and cancer patients. Some clones are missing from TCRdb's copy, which holds only in-frame ones; the method was immunoSEQ multiplex PCR. The sample consists of about 220,000 clones, roughly 94% of them appearing once. Material for sequencing was blood. These receptors originate from a man in his fifties in good health.

This clone has a handful of counts. The V and J genes are TRBV5-1 and TRBJ2-3, with D possibly being TRBD1 (6 bases). Germline values: CDR1 SGHRS, CDR2 YFSETQ. CDR3 length: 15 residues. Trimming cost V 3 bases and J 0 bases, with 11 bases left between them. CDR3 amino acids: CASSSDSSSTDTQYF. As DNA, the CDR3 is TGCGCCAGCAGCTCGGACAGTTCTAGCACAGATACGCAGTATTTT.

A note on this clone: Sequence at one end of the junction differs from germline and may be a read error. The chain is built from TRBV5-4 and TRBJ1-3, with 10 nucleotides matching TRBD1. Germline V gene data show CDR1 as SGHNT and CDR2 as YYREEE (reference sequence). The CDR3 loop spans 15 amino acids. The CDR3 reads CASTDRGRQGNIIYF. CDR3 bases: TGTGCCAGCACTGACAGGGGGCGACAAGGAAACATCATATATTTT.

The genes are TRBV6-1 and TRBJ1-6; D unclear. The V gene lost 4 bases and the J gene lost 0 bases, with 16 bases spanning the gap. The CDR3 extends over 18 amino acids. The V gene's germline CDR1 is MNHNS and CDR2 SASEGT. In DNA, the CDR3 is TGTGCCAGCAGTGCACCCGGACGGACGAGCTCCTATAATTCACCCCTCCACTTT. This translates into CASSAPGRTSSYNSPLHF.

The rearrangement joins TRBV21-1 to TRBJ1-6. TRBV21-1 is tagged as a pseudogene. This CDR3 contains 16 residues. The CDR3 DNA reads TGTGCCAGCAGCAAAGCAGGGACGAGAGGCAATTCACCCCTCCACTTT. This gives the protein CASSKAGTRGNSPLHF.

This sequence joins TRBV10-2 and TRBJ2-3; D is uncertain. The ends were cut back, 0 bases at V and 7 bases at J, with 5 bases in the middle. CDR1 and CDR2 from the germline V gene are WSHSY and SAAADI. This CDR3 region has 12 residues. The CDR3 region has the DNA TGCGCCAGCAGTGAGTCTTGGAATACGCAGTATTTT. Its protein is CASSESWNTQYF.

CDR3 sequence: CASRYRGGGNTIYF. The CDR3 coding sequence is TGCGCCAGCAGATACAGGGGAGGAGGAAACACCATATATTTT. This chain joins TRBV5-1 and TRBJ1-3, with TRBD1 identical over 7 bases. V was pared by 5 bases and J by 4 bases, with 6 bases of the junction left unmatched. The length of the CDR3 is 14 residues. The germline V gene has CDR1 SGHRS and CDR2 YFSETQ. Using reference TRBV5-1 and TRBJ1-3 for the parts outside the CDR3, the full variable domain is KAGVTQTPRYLIKTRGQQVTLSCSPISGHRSVSWYQQTPGQGLQFLFEYFSETQRNKGNFPGRFSGRQFSNSRSEMNVSTLELGDSALYLCASRYRGGGNTIYFGEGSWLTVV.

This chain joins TRBV28 and TRBJ1-2; D is uncertain. The CDR3 runs 13 residues. The V gene lost 5 bases and the J gene lost 8 bases, with 15 bases spanning the gap. The germline V gene encodes CDR1 MDHEN and CDR2 SYDVKM. The CDR3 here is CASSPSDGFGYTF. CDR3 DNA sequence: TGTGCCAGCAGTCCGTCTGATGGTTTCGGCTACACCTTC.

V and J are TRBV24-1 and TRBJ1-1; D gene unclear. Trimming took 5 bases from V and 4 from J, leaving 10 bases between them. Germline values: CDR1 KGHDR, CDR2 SFDVKD. This CDR3 spans 13 amino acids. CDR3 nucleotide sequence: TGTGCCACCAGTGGGGCGGGAGGCACTGAAGCTTTCTTT. It encodes CATSGAGGTEAFF.

The V and J genes are TRBV21-1 and TRBJ2-3; TRBD2, as called in the table, went unchecked against the DNA. TRBV21-1 corresponds to a pseudogene. This CDR3 is 18 amino acids long. Here the CDR3 reads CASSKVLRVAGDADTQYF. The CDR3 DNA is TGTGCCAGCAGCAAGGTTCTAAGGGTAGCGGGGGATGCAGATACGCAGTATTTT.

The rearrangement joins TRBV6-5 to TRBJ1-1; TRBD1 might be the D (5 bases). The ends were cut back, 6 bases at V and 1 base at J, with 15 bases in the middle. Germline V lookup: CDR1 MNHEY, CDR2 SVGAGI. CDR3 length: 15 residues. CDR3 in DNA: TGTGCCAGCAGCCGGCAAGGGACGGGGAACACTGAAGCTTTCTTT. Translating gives CASSRQGTGNTEAFF.

This clone has just one count. V is TRBV11-2 and J is TRBJ2-2, with D hard to call. V lost 6 bases to trimming and J lost 5 bases, with 16 bases between them. Per the germline V gene, CDR1 is SGHAT and CDR2 is FQNNGV. CDR3 size: 15 residues. CDR3: CASRPMGGITGELFF. CDR3 in DNA: TGTGCCAGCAGACCTATGGGTGGGATAACCGGGGAGCTGTTTTTT. Drawing the rest from reference TRBV11-2 and TRBJ2-2, the complete variable domain is EAGVAQSPRYKIIEKRQSVAFWCNPISGHATLYWYQQILGQGPKLLIQFQNNGVVDDSQLPKDRFSAERLKGVDSTLKIQPAKLEDSAVYLCASRPMGGITGELFFGEGSRLTVL.

The CDR3 reads CASSDGIDGNQPQHF. The CDR3 DNA is TGTGCCAGCAGTGACGGAATAGATGGCAATCAGCCCCAGCATTTT. The chain combines TRBV27 with TRBJ1-5, with D uncertain. The CDR3 is 15 residues long. V was trimmed by 5 bases and J by 2 bases, leaving 13 bases between them. CDR1 MNHEY and CDR2 SMNVEV come from the germline V gene (reference sequence).

The chain is built from TRBV24-1 and TRBJ2-1, with D possibly being TRBD1 or TRBD2 (5 bases each). V dropped 9 bases and J dropped 12 bases, with 26 bases sitting between them. CDR1 is KGHDR, CDR2 SFDVKD, per germline. The CDR3 totals 15 residues. Here the CDR3 DNA reads TGTGCCACCGGATATGGAAACGGGGCCCAGTTCAGGCAGTTCTTC. Translating gives CATGYGNGAQFRQFF.

The chain carries TRBV13 and TRBJ2-2, with TRBD1 matching 11 bases. The V gene's germline CDR1 is PRHDT and CDR2 FYEKMQ (reference sequence). This CDR3 is built from 16 residues. The V and J ends lost 4 bases and 4 bases, in that order; junction bases with no gene match: 5. The CDR3 nucleotides read TGTGCCAGCAGCTCGTCCGGGACAGGGGGCACCGGGGAGCTGTTTTTT. This translates into CASSSSGTGGTGELFF.

The chain carries TRBV11-2 and TRBJ2-7; D assignment may be TRBD1 or TRBD2 (6 bases each). The ends were cut back, 6 bases at V and 7 bases at J, with 16 bases in the middle. This CDR3 region has 13 residues. Germline V gene lookup returns CDR1 SGHAT and CDR2 FQNNGV. CDR3 amino acids: CASRLLGGSEQYF. The CDR3 DNA is TGTGCCAGCAGACTATTGGGGGGCTCGGAGCAGTACTTC. The full variable domain, in which reference TRBV11-2 and TRBJ2-7 provide the parts outside the CDR3, is EAGVAQSPRYKIIEKRQSVAFWCNPISGHATLYWYQQILGQGPKLLIQFQNNGVVDDSQLPKDRFSAERLKGVDSTLKIQPAKLEDSAVYLCASRLLGGSEQYFGPGTRLTVT.

This chain joins TRBV12-3 or TRBV12-4 and TRBJ1-2; TRBD1 aligns across 9 bases. This CDR3 is built from 13 residues. Unmatched junction bases numbered 9, after V lost 8 bases and J lost 8 bases. The CDR3 spells CASGLQGAVGYTF. In DNA, the CDR3 is TGTGCCAGCGGGTTACAGGGGGCGGTGGGCTACACCTTC.

Concerning this clone itself: The same CDR3 is also encoded by other DNA sequences in this sample. The V and J genes are TRBV2 and TRBJ1-1; D not resolved. The length of the CDR3 is 13 residues. The germline V gene encodes CDR1 SNHLY and CDR2 FYNNEI. The germline V and J ends were trimmed by 4 bases and 1 base, with 7 bases remaining between them. CDR3 sequence (DNA): TGTGCCAGCAGTGGGACGGCGAACACTGAAGCTTTCTTT. The encoded protein is CASSGTANTEAFF.

The chain uses TRBV3-1 (or the pseudogene TRBV3-2) and TRBJ1-5; D remains ambiguous. Trimming removed 4 bases from V and 5 bases from J, with 15 bases in between. The length of the CDR3 is 15 residues. Germline loops: CDR1 LGHDT, CDR2 YNNKEL (reference sequence). The CDR3 DNA sequence: TGTGCCAGCAGCCCACTCGGGCGTGAGGATCAGCCCCAGCATTTT. Protein sequence: CASSPLGREDQPQHF.

V usage is TRBV9 and J usage is TRBJ1-3; 7 nucleotides line up with TRBD1. Germline V gene sequence: CDR1 SGDLS, CDR2 YYNGEE. The CDR3 extends over 17 amino acids. Trimming cost V 4 bases and J 0 bases; bases outside gene matches: 10. The CDR3 protein is CASSPQTGTFSGNTIYF. For the CDR3, the DNA is TGTGCCAGCAGCCCACAGACAGGGACCTTCTCTGGAAACACCATATATTTT.

The V call is TRBV6-1, the J call TRBJ1-6, with D possibly matching TRBD1 (5 bases). Trimming removed 2 bases at V and 6 bases at J, with 11 bases between. Germline CDR1 and CDR2: MNHNS and SASEGT. This CDR3 is built from 15 residues. CDR3 bases: TGTGCCAGCAGTGAATTTGGGGGATCTAATTCACCCCTCCACTTT. This gives the protein CASSEFGGSNSPLHF.